Listed below are T cell receptor beta chains from one sample, sequenced in a study of blood T cell repertoires in COVID-19. The method was immunoSEQ multiplex PCR; TCRdb's version includes in-frame clones alone and lacks a portion of them. The sample holds 130,000 to 150,000 clones, 88% seen once. The sample taken for sequencing was peripheral blood. The receptors shown here come from a woman between 50 and 59 years old with acute or convalescent COVID-19. CDR3s leave out the opening cysteine and the closing phenylalanine or tryptophan.

CDR3 | V | length
ASHKAGGSYNEQF | TRBV9 | 13
AISEGTGGYGYT | TRBV10-3 | 12
ASLAGGAFSYT | TRBV4-2 | 11
ASSVDRSNTEAF | TRBV5-1 | 12
ASSDVGGRDTQY | TRBV25-1 | 12
ASSYSWFSGGYT | TRBV6-5 | 12
ASSFVPSTGPNYGYT | TRBV5-4 | 15
ASSPRTEAF | TRBV6-6 | 9
AITLGQGRTEAF | TRBV10-3 | 12
ASSLPGGDDYGYT | TRBV5-8 | 13
ASSFSRRGATGELF | TRBV11-3 | 14
ASSPGGPGTGELF | TRBV18 | 13
ASSKPGQGAYGYT | TRBV5-1 | 13
ASSDRGGGPLETQY | TRBV9 | 14
ASSSGTGRAF | TRBV12-3/TRBV12-4 | 10
ASSFGGAGTYEQY | TRBV11-3 | 13
ASSWTAEWNTEAF | TRBV7-2 | 13
ASSIVPGTEAF | TRBV19 | 11
ASSPGTPVRETQY | TRBV14 | 13
ASSLIRGNEKLF | TRBV27 | 12
ASSLWAGSDYNEQF | TRBV5-1 | 14
ASSMAGAFTEAF | TRBV19 | 12
ASSLQGASHQPQH | TRBV2 | 13
ASSLWGGRNSGNTIY | TRBV5-4 | 15
ASTERSYNSPLH | TRBV19 | 12
ASSESYGSPLH | TRBV10-2 | 11
ASSLRTGGEEKLF | TRBV5-1 | 13
ASSEALLAGGTDTQY | TRBV2 | 15
AISADSTYTGELF | TRBV10-3 | 13
ASSPTRGRAYEQY | TRBV19 | 13
ASSPDRIEQY | TRBV3-1/TRBV3-2 | 10
SGDRGNTEAF | TRBV29-1 | 10
ASSQRDRDGDTQY | TRBV3-1/TRBV3-2 | 13
ASSLGGPQPQH | TRBV27 | 11
SVEGAGNTIY | TRBV29-1 | 10
SGQEMNTEAF | TRBV29-1 | 10
ASSRGGQDTQY | TRBV6-5 | 11
ASSLSYNTGELF | TRBV5-1 | 12
ASSLALASPDTQY | TRBV7-9 | 13
ASSLGGKIGTQY | TRBV11-3 | 12
ASSLGGGWNTEAF | TRBV19 | 13
ASSLFGGWDGYT | TRBV5-6 | 12
SASSHSNTGELF | TRBV20-1 | 12
ASSAMGQGNQPQH | TRBV7-9 | 13
ASSLAGGVPLGGYT | TRBV5-8 | 14
ASSLGQGKYTEAF | TRBV11-2 | 13
ASSYGGQGVFEQY | TRBV6-5 | 13
ASTREALMNTEAF | TRBV2 | 13
ATSWGETGYT | TRBV24-1 | 10
ATSDSAAGAFTDTQY | TRBV24-1 | 15
ASSLGLAGHNEQF | TRBV7-3 | 13
ASSLGVTGGASNEKLF | TRBV5-1 | 16
ASSQDANRGQGGHEQY | TRBV4-1 | 16
ASSTGVLETQY | TRBV5-6 | 11
ASSDQGKGKLF | TRBV2 | 11
ASSVGGQGISPLH | TRBV9 | 13
ASSLGTTGTMSEQF | TRBV7-6 | 14
SAFEEQAF | TRBV20-1 | 8
AISDSVVPYEQY | TRBV10-3 | 12
ASSQEPTSLAEQY | TRBV3-1/TRBV3-2 | 13